These 8 T cell receptor beta chains were all obtained from the same sample, sequenced in a study of T cell responses to AZD1222 COVID-19 vaccine. TCRdb keeps only in-frame clones here, not all; method: immunoSEQ multiplex PCR. The sample contains around 190,000 clones, roughly 94% of which appear only once. The starting material was peripheral blood, obtained 28 days after the second AZD1222 dose. The source of these receptors is an adult who received the AZD1222 COVID-19 vaccine.

V and J are TRBV30 and TRBJ2-2, with TRBD2 as a possible D gene (6 bases). CDR1 GTSNPN and CDR2 SVGIG come from the germline V gene (reference sequence). V gave up 3 bases and J gave up 5 bases, with 19 bases separating them. The CDR3 loop spans 16 amino acids. CDR3 nucleotides: TGTGCCTGGAGGCGGGACGAGGAGTTTATAACCGGGGAGCTGTTTTTT. Encoded protein: CAWRRDEEFITGELFF.

The chain recombines TRBV13 with TRBJ2-7; 9 bases agree with TRBD1. Losses at the gene ends were 8 bases for V and 3 bases for J; bases not matched to a gene: 8. This CDR3 is built from 14 residues. Germline CDR1 reads PRHDT; CDR2 reads FYEKMQ (reference sequence). The CDR3, as DNA: TGTGCCAGCGGACGGACAGGGGAAAACTACGAGCAGTACTTC. Its translation is CASGRTGENYEQYF.

This chain connects TRBV7-8 to TRBJ1-2; 7 bases agree with TRBD1. With 1 base clipped from V and 2 bases from J, the junction kept 7 bases outside the gene matches. The CDR3 runs 16 residues. The germline gives CDR1 SGHVS, CDR2 FQNEAQ. The CDR3 DNA is TGTGCCAGCAGCTTAGTCCCCAGGGACAGCAACTATGGCTACACCTTC. Encoded protein: CASSLVPRDSNYGYTF.

This clone occurred once. The CDR3 loop is CASSLDYGYTF. The CDR3 DNA is TGTGCCAGCAGTTTAGACTATGGCTACACCTTC. The chain uses TRBV12-3 or TRBV12-4 and TRBJ1-2; D is ambiguous. Between the trimmed V and J ends, which lost 1 base and 3 bases, there was a span of 0 bases. CDR3 length: 11 residues.

The chain joins TRBV11-3 to TRBJ2-3; 11 bases are shared with TRBD2. The germline V gene has CDR1 SGHNT and CDR2 YENEEA. V lost 4 bases and J lost 5; bases outside the gene matches: 5. The CDR3 is 15 residues long. The CDR3 loop is CASSSLAGEKDTQYF. DNA of the CDR3: TGTGCCAGCAGCTCACTAGCGGGGGAAAAAGATACGCAGTATTTT.

CDR3 sequence (DNA): TGTGCCAGCAGTTTGGACGAGGGACGGCAGCCCCAGCATTTT. Encoded protein: CASSLDEGRQPQHF. The chain uses TRBV27 and TRBJ1-5; D might be TRBD1 (5 bases). The CDR3 totals 14 residues. The V gene's germline CDR1 is MNHEY and CDR2 SMNVEV (reference sequence). Trimming took off 3 bases at V and 7 bases at J, with 13 bases between the two ends.

The chain carries TRBV6-5 and TRBJ1-5, with D possibly TRBD1 on 5 matching bases. This CDR3 is 12 amino acids long. The ends were cut back, 2 bases at V and 8 bases at J, with 7 bases in the middle. Germline V gene data show CDR1 as MNHEY and CDR2 as SVGAGI. CDR3 amino acids: CASSYRGEPQHF. The CDR3 DNA follows: TGTGCCAGCAGTTACCGGGGGGAGCCCCAGCATTTT.

This sequence joins TRBV12-3 or TRBV12-4 and TRBJ1-1; D gene uncertain. This CDR3 region has 13 residues. V lost 2 bases, J lost 4 bases, and 8 bases lay in between. This CDR3 is CASSLKGSTEAFF. In DNA form, the CDR3 reads TGTGCCAGCAGTTTAAAAGGATCCACTGAAGCTTTCTTT.